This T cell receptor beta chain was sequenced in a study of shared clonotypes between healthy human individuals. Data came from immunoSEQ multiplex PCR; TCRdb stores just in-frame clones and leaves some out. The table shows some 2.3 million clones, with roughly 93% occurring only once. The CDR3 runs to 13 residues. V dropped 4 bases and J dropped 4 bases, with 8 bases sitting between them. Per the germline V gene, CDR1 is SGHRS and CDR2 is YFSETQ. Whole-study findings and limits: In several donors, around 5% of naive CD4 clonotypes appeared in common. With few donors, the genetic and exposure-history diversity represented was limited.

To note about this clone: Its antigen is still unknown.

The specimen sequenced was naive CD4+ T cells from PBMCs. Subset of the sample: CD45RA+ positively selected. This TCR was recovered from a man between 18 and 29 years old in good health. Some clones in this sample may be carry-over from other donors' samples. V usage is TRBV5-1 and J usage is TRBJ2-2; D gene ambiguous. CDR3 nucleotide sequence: TGCGCCAGCAGCACCGGAGTCACCGGGGAGCTGTTTTTT. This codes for CASSTGVTGELFF.